A selection of T cell receptor beta chains follows, all from one sample in a study of CD8 T cells in Susac syndrome. TCRdb reprocessed the immunoSEQ multiplex PCR reads with MiXCR, giving one entry per CDR3 protein. The table has about 130,000 distinct CDR3 sequences, more than 85% seen once. The sequencing sample was made of CD8+ T cells from PBMCs. These receptors came from a human donor with multiple sclerosis. The CDR3 runs from the conserved cysteine through the conserved F or W. Fields, in order: V gene, clone size, CDR3 length, J gene, CDR3 protein. Size tells how often a clone was seen (once, few, many) or the class of an expanded clone, and some rows leave it out.

TRBV3-1	once	17	TRBJ1-6	CASSQVRGQGGNSPLHF
TRBV7-9	NA	17	TRBJ1-3	CASSPRQAISSGNTIYF
TRBV5-6	NA	18	TRBJ2-5	CASSLKTGLLLWGETQYF
TRBV11-1	NA	20	TRBJ2-5	CASSLMLAAASAFRRETQYF
TRBV7-9	few	15	TRBJ2-1	CASSLAGGPSNEQFF
TRBV7-2	NA	14	TRBJ2-5	CASSPYLYQETQYF
TRBV4-1	NA	14	TRBJ2-1	CASSIYRDSNEQFF
TRBV9	NA	16	TRBJ2-3	CASSVTSGGLTDTQYF
TRBV27	many	12	TRBJ2-3	CASSPSTDTQYF
TRBV4-1	NA	16	TRBJ2-1	CASSLPAEYNYNEQFF
TRBV19	NA	16	TRBJ1-1	CASSLGKGRANTEAFF
TRBV20-1	NA	16	TRBJ2-1	CSATFPDGSYRGEQFF
TRBV5-1	few	14	TRBJ1-5	CASSLGRGNQPQHF
TRBV15	NA	17	TRBJ2-1	CATSRDATGTSIDEQFF
TRBV7-9	NA	19	TRBJ2-1	CASTLGQGDLYPTYNEQFF
TRBV20-1	once	15	TRBJ2-1	CSAIPGQGPYNEQFF
TRBV10-3	NA	16	TRBJ2-3	CAISGPDRGAPDTQYF
TRBV6-5	NA	17	TRBJ1-5	CASSSPPGWEYNQPQHF
TRBV27	NA	16	TRBJ1-4	CASTLGQGNGNEKLFF
TRBV5-4	NA	15	TRBJ2-1	CASSSQGREDNEQFF
TRBV3-1	NA	11	TRBJ2-1	CASSEKSEQFF
TRBV29-1	NA	13	TRBJ2-1	CSVLGSHYNEQFF
TRBV5-1	NA	15	TRBJ2-6	CASSLVAGGANVLTF
TRBV5-6	NA	16	TRBJ2-5	CASSLALQGRSETQYF
TRBV10-3	NA	12	TRBJ1-2	CATLDRPYGYTF
TRBV7-3	NA	15	TRBJ2-3	CASSLSAASTDTQYF
TRBV24-1	NA	13	TRBJ2-1	CATSPENNNEQFF
TRBV5-1	NA	16	TRBJ2-7	CASSQLEGGGRYEQYF
TRBV6-4	NA	13	TRBJ1-5	CASRINSNQPQHF
TRBV5-1	NA	14	TRBJ2-1	CASSARGSYNEQFF
TRBV13	NA	14	TRBJ2-7	CASSAVGQGSEQYF
TRBV5-1	NA	15	TRBJ2-7	CASSGGTGRDYEQYF
TRBV7-2	NA	16	TRBJ2-4	CASSFGTGVAKNIQYF
TRBV29-1	NA	13	TRBJ1-2	CSARTGDNYGYTF
TRBV25-1	NA	14	TRBJ1-2	CASSVDGAFHGYTF
TRBV4-1	NA	17	TRBJ2-2	CASSPTQTRANTGELFF
TRBV6-2/TRBV6-3	once	16	TRBJ2-1	CASSSRTSGFYNEQFF
TRBV11-2	NA	15	TRBJ1-1	CASSLLQGRNTEAFF
TRBV12-3/TRBV12-4	NA	16	TRBJ2-3	CASSLISVTSTDTQYF
TRBV27	NA	14	TRBJ1-1	CASSLRGTQTRAFF
TRBV7-9	once	19	TRBJ1-2	CASSHRRGDREVESYGYTF
TRBV29-1	NA	14	TRBJ2-1	CSARGTSGTNEQFF
TRBV11-2	NA	13	TRBJ2-3	CASSDPPQDTQYF
TRBV7-2	NA	17	TRBJ2-1	CASSAGAWRVSYNEQFF
TRBV25-1	NA	15	TRBJ1-2	CASSDRWTGDYGYTF
TRBV14	NA	12	TRBJ2-3	CASSQRIDTQYF
TRBV15	once	13	TRBJ2-2	CATSLETPGELFF